Each of the 16 T cell receptor beta chains below was sequenced from the same sample in a study of Tregs in tolerant kidney transplant recipients. The table came from immunoSEQ multiplex PCR; TCRdb's copy has only in-frame clones and leaves some out. The sample contains 62,000 or so clones, roughly 98% of which appear only once. The specimen was Tregs from blood, collected before the transplant. The receptors derive from a human donor who received a combined kidney and bone marrow transplant.

This clone appeared once. The rearrangement uses TRBV11-3 and TRBJ2-1, with a possible D match to TRBD1 (5 bases). This CDR3 contains 15 residues. V was cut by 5 bases and J by 4 bases, with 15 bases left in between. Germline CDR1 is SGHNT and CDR2 is YENEEA. This CDR3 reads CASSPSPGSYNEQFF. The CDR3 DNA reads as TGTGCCAGCAGCCCCTCCCCAGGGTCGTACAATGAGCAGTTCTTC.

The chain is built from TRBV29-1 and TRBJ1-2; no definite D call. The germline CDR1 and CDR2 sequences are SQVTM and ANQGSEA. The length of the CDR3 is 11 residues. V dropped 6 bases and J dropped 5 bases, with 10 bases sitting between them. CDR3 sequence (DNA): TGCAGCGTCCCGGGATCGTATGGCTACACCTTC. Translation gives CSVPGSYGYTF.

This chain links TRBV29-1 with TRBJ2-7; TRBD1 agrees at 9 bases. CDR1 is SQVTM, CDR2 ANQGSEA, per germline. Trimming removed 6 bases from V and 1 base from J; junction bases left unmatched: 7. The CDR3 is made up of 14 amino acids. The CDR3 bases are TGCAGCGTCCTAACCGGGACAGGGTCCTACGAGCAGTACTTC. Encoded protein: CSVLTGTGSYEQYF.

CDR3 DNA: TGCGCCAGCACCCGAGGTACCACAGATACGCAGTATTTT. Translating it yields CASTRGTTDTQYF. This chain links TRBV5-1 with TRBJ2-3; D not certain. The CDR3 covers 13 residues. Trimming removed 6 bases at V and 2 bases at J, with 10 bases between. The germline V gene encodes CDR1 SGHRS and CDR2 YFSETQ.

This chain uses TRBV15 with TRBJ2-3; 15 positions match TRBD2. The CDR3 contains 16 residues. Germline V gives CDR1 LNHNV, CDR2 YYDKDF (reference sequence). V lost 0 bases to trimming and J lost 8 bases; unmatched junction nucleotides: 3. CDR3: CATSRDRTSGRVTQYF. The CDR3 coding sequence is TGTGCCACCAGCAGAGATCGGACTAGCGGGAGGGTTACGCAGTATTTT.

The V gene is TRBV4-1, the J gene TRBJ2-4, with no clear D. The CDR3 runs to 16 residues. Germline V gives CDR1 MGHRA, CDR2 YSYEKL. V was shortened by 0 bases and J by 1 base, with 10 bases between the two germline ends. CDR3 bases: TGCGCCAGCAGCCAAGATCAGTTAATGGCCAAAAACATTCAGTACTTC. Amino acids: CASSQDQLMAKNIQYF.

V usage is TRBV2 and J usage is TRBJ2-2; TRBD2 matches at 9 bases. The V segment lost 6 bases and the J segment 4 bases; nucleotides outside the gene matches: 9. The V gene's germline CDR1 is SNHLY and CDR2 FYNNEI. This CDR3 comprises 16 residues. The CDR3 coding sequence is TGTGCCAGCAGCGGAAGGACTAGCGTGGTCACCGGGGAGCTGTTTTTT. Translating gives CASSGRTSVVTGELFF.

The gene calls are TRBV29-1 and TRBJ2-5, with 10 bases lining up with TRBD1. CDR1 is SQVTM and CDR2 is ANQGSEA in the germline V gene. The CDR3 is 13 residues long. With 3 bases clipped from V and 4 bases from J, the junction kept 2 bases outside the gene matches. The CDR3 sequence: CSVERDRGETQYF. The CDR3 DNA sequence: TGCAGCGTTGAGCGGGACAGGGGAGAGACCCAGTACTTC.

The V gene is TRBV7-9, the J gene TRBJ2-7, with 8 bases matching TRBD1. Germline CDR1 reads SEHNR; CDR2 reads FQNEAQ (reference sequence). CDR3 length: 13 amino acids. Losses at the gene ends were 7 bases for V and 4 bases for J; bases not matched to a gene: 6. CDR3 residues: CASKNQGAYEQYF. CDR3 nucleotide sequence: TGTGCCAGCAAAAATCAGGGGGCGTACGAGCAGTACTTC.

As to this clone: The germline gene is not matched at one end of the junction; a read error may be the cause. The chain recombines TRBV5-4 with TRBJ2-3; no definite D call. The CDR3 extends over 13 amino acids. The germline CDR1 and CDR2 sequences are SGHNT and YYREEE (reference sequence). The CDR3: CASSFQSTDTQYF. The CDR3 DNA reads as TGTGCCAGTAGCTTCCAAAGCACAGATACGCAGTATTTT.

The chain employs TRBV7-3 and TRBJ2-1; the match to TRBD1 covers 8 bases. With 1 base clipped from V and 4 bases from J, the junction kept 3 bases outside the gene matches. Per germline, CDR1 SGHTA and CDR2 FQGTGA. CDR3 length: 15 amino acids. The CDR3 sequence: CASSLRQGAYNEQFF. Written as DNA, the CDR3 is TGTGCCAGCAGCTTAAGGCAGGGGGCTTACAATGAGCAGTTCTTC.

This clone was found once. The gene calls are TRBV30 and TRBJ1-6; the match to TRBD1 covers 9 bases. Germline values: CDR1 GTSNPN, CDR2 SVGIG (reference sequence). This CDR3 has 16 amino acids. V trimming: 3 bases; J trimming: 6 bases; junction bases outside the gene matches: 9. CDR3 coding DNA: TGTGCCTGGAGCCTCCGGAGGGGACAGGGTAATTCACCCCTCCACTTT. It codes for CAWSLRRGQGNSPLHF.

The rearrangement uses TRBV19 and TRBJ1-1; D ambiguous. Germline values: CDR1 LNHDA, CDR2 SQIVND (reference sequence). The CDR3 extends over 12 amino acids. Trimming removed 5 bases at V and 1 base at J, with 5 bases between. The CDR3 protein is CASSFQNTEAFF. CDR3 nucleotide sequence: TGTGCCAGTAGTTTCCAGAACACTGAAGCTTTCTTT.

CDR3 nucleotide sequence: TGCAGCGTCAGGGGGCAGGGGGACGAGCAGTACTTC. Translation gives CSVRGQGDEQYF. The rearrangement links TRBV29-1 to TRBJ2-7, with 8 bases lining up with TRBD1. The CDR3 is 12 residues long. Germline CDR1 is SQVTM and CDR2 is ANQGSEA. V gave up 6 bases and J gave up 5 bases; unmatched junction bases: 6.

This chain joins TRBV14 and TRBJ1-1, with 12 bases fitting TRBD1. Germline loops: CDR1 SGHDN, CDR2 FVKESK. The CDR3 has 18 residues. V was clipped by 3 bases and J by 11 bases; unmatched bases: 19. The CDR3 loop reads CASSQIERDRGRLNRAFF. CDR3 nucleotide sequence: TGTGCCAGCAGCCAGATTGAACGGGACAGGGGGCGCCTTAATCGGGCTTTCTTT.

The rearrangement links TRBV10-3 to TRBJ1-4; 10 positions agree with TRBD1. This CDR3 is built from 15 residues. The V segment lost 6 bases and the J segment 7 bases; nucleotides outside the gene matches: 8. CDR1 and CDR2 from the germline V gene are ENHRY and SYGVKD. In DNA form, the CDR3 reads TGTGCCATCAGCCCGACGGGGACAGGGGCTGAAAAACTGTTTTTT. Translating gives CAISPTGTGAEKLFF.